This paragraph covers one TCR beta chain sequence. The sample originates from a study of shared clonotypes between healthy human individuals. The V end was cut by 0 bases, the J end by 8 bases, with 9 bases between. Germline V gene lookup returns CDR1 SGDLS and CDR2 YYNGEE. The length of the CDR3 is 13 residues. Generated by immunoSEQ multiplex PCR, the TCRdb table keeps only in-frame clones and is missing some. The table records fewer than 1.6 million clones, 98% of them present only once. The genes are TRBV9 and TRBJ2-1; D remains unclear. The TCR sequence derives from a man aged 25-45 years in good health. The specimen was naive CD4+ T cells sorted from blood. Subset denoted: CD45RA+ positively selected. The CDR3 DNA follows: TGTGCCAGCAGCGTAGACGCTGGCGATGAGCAGTTCTTC. This encodes CASSVDAGDEQFF.